The 25 T cell receptor beta chains reported below all come from one sample, sequenced in a study of monozygotic twins with inflammatory bowel disease. From the 5' RACE reads, TCRdb lists one entry per CDR3 protein and no DNA. The sample table includes more than 300,000 distinct CDR3 sequences. The specimen sequenced was blood. The origin of the receptors is a human donor with ulcerative colitis or Crohn's disease, or a healthy co-twin of an affected twin (not recorded which).

The chain links TRBV20-1 to TRBJ1-1; TCRdb returns TRBD1, unconfirmable since there is no DNA. Germline CDR1 and CDR2: DFQATT and SNEGSKA (reference sequence). The CDR3 spans 16 residues. CDR3 loop: CSAPRQGSFQNTEAFF.

This chain joins TRBV7-9 and TRBJ2-7; TCRdb's D call of TRBD2 is untestable without DNA. CDR1 is SEHNR and CDR2 is FQNEAQ in the germline V gene (reference sequence). The CDR3 extends over 13 amino acids. The CDR3 is CASSRQSQYEQYF. Looking up the rest from reference TRBV7-9 and TRBJ2-7 gives the full variable domain: DTGVSQNPRHKITKRGQNVTFRCDPISEHNRLYWYRQTLGQGPEFLTYFQNEAQLEKSRLLSDRFSAERPKGSFSTLEIQRTEQGDSAMYLCASSRQSQYEQYFGPGTRLTVT.

The CDR3 spells CASSLVPVWASYNSPLHF. The chain has TRBV11-2 and TRBJ1-6. The CDR3 extends over 18 amino acids. The germline V gene has CDR1 SGHAT and CDR2 FQNNGV.

V and J are TRBV29-1 and TRBJ2-5; as DNA is missing, the TRBD1 call by TCRdb cannot be tested. Germline V CDR1 and CDR2: SQVTM, ANQGSEA. The CDR3 runs 15 residues. This CDR3 reads CSVPSDRGYQETQYF.

The chain links TRBV2 to TRBJ2-7. There are 15 residues in the CDR3. Germline CDR1 is SNHLY and CDR2 is FYNNEI. CDR3 region: CASSPRTDPSYEQYF.

V and J are TRBV7-9 and TRBJ2-2; TCRdb designates TRBD1, a call that cannot be tested without DNA. The CDR3 totals 15 residues. Germline V CDR1 and CDR2: SEHNR, FQNEAQ (reference sequence). This chain's CDR3 is CASSFGRVGTGELFF.

The CDR3 loop is CASSGLANYGYTF. This chain links TRBV7-9 with TRBJ1-2. This CDR3 spans 13 amino acids. Germline V gene data show CDR1 as SEHNR and CDR2 as FQNEAQ (reference sequence).

The rearrangement links TRBV4-2 to TRBJ2-5; TCRdb proposes TRBD2, but this gene call is untestable without DNA. Germline values: CDR1 LGHNA, CDR2 YNFKEQ. CDR3 length: 14 residues. CDR3 loop: CASSLAGEQETQYF.

CDR3: CSARDLVGVGLTQYF. The chain has TRBV20-1 and TRBJ2-5; lacking DNA, the TRBD1 call made by TCRdb goes unchecked. This CDR3 comprises 15 residues. In germline, CDR1 is DFQATT, CDR2 SNEGSKA (reference sequence).

V usage is TRBV20-1 and J usage is TRBJ2-5; no DNA is available, so the TRBD2 call from TCRdb remains unchecked. Germline CDR1 reads DFQATT; CDR2 reads SNEGSKA (reference sequence). This CDR3 spans 13 amino acids. CDR3 in amino acids: CSARSPGQETQYF.

The CDR3 is CASSLRGAAKETQYF. This chain connects TRBV12-3 or TRBV12-4 to TRBJ2-5; TCRdb proposes TRBD1, but this gene call is untestable without DNA. The CDR3 is 15 residues long.

The rearrangement joins TRBV29-1 to TRBJ2-1; lacking DNA, the TRBD2 call made by TCRdb goes unchecked. CDR1 is SQVTM, CDR2 ANQGSEA, per germline. This CDR3 is 13 amino acids long. The CDR3 protein is CSVVSGGPNEQFF.

The CDR3: CASSPYQENYGYTF. The chain couples TRBV7-6 to TRBJ1-2. Germline V gives CDR1 SGHVS, CDR2 FNYEAQ. This CDR3 is built from 14 residues. The full variable domain, in which reference TRBV7-6 and TRBJ1-2 provide the parts outside the CDR3, is GAGVSQSPRYKVTKRGQDVALRCDPISGHVSLYWYRQALGQGPEFLTYFNYEAQQDKSGLPNDRFSAERPEGSISTLTIQRTEQRDSAMYRCASSPYQENYGYTFGSGTRLTVV.

The chain uses TRBV7-2 and TRBJ2-7; TCRdb's D gene call, TRBD1, goes unchecked for lack of DNA. There are 15 residues in the CDR3. Germline assignment: CDR1 SGHTA and CDR2 FQGNSA. Here the CDR3 reads CASSLDRGIFYEQYF.

The genes are TRBV11-2 and TRBJ1-1; as DNA is missing, the TRBD1 call by TCRdb cannot be tested. The CDR3 is made up of 18 amino acids. Germline V gene data show CDR1 as SGHAT and CDR2 as FQNNGV. The CDR3 here is CASSLGSGTDRQNTEAFF. The entire variable domain, with the rest obtained from reference TRBV11-2 and TRBJ1-1, is as follows: EAGVAQSPRYKIIEKRQSVAFWCNPISGHATLYWYQQILGQGPKLLIQFQNNGVVDDSQLPKDRFSAERLKGVDSTLKIQPAKLEDSAVYLCASSLGSGTDRQNTEAFFGQGTRLTVV.

The CDR3 loop reads CASSRPGTGVNYGYTF. The rearrangement uses TRBV28 and TRBJ1-2; TCRdb picks TRBD1, but there is no DNA to check that call. Germline values: CDR1 MDHEN, CDR2 SYDVKM. This CDR3 spans 16 amino acids.

The rearrangement joins TRBV20-1 to TRBJ2-6; absent DNA, TCRdb's TRBD1 call cannot be checked. The CDR3 is 18 amino acids. Germline V gene data show CDR1 as DFQATT and CDR2 as SNEGSKA (reference sequence). The CDR3 protein is CSARGAGQGVFGANVLTF.

This chain joins TRBV5-5 and TRBJ1-5; the D call from TCRdb, TRBD1, cannot be confirmed without DNA. The CDR3 has 15 residues. CDR1 and CDR2 (germline): SGHKS, YYEKEE (reference sequence). Here the CDR3 reads CASSYDRAFNQPQHF. Full variable domain (rest looked up from reference TRBV5-5 and TRBJ1-5): DAGVTQSPTHLIKTRGQQVTLRCSPISGHKSVSWYQQVLGQGPQFIFQYYEKEERGRGNFPDRFSARQFPNYSSELNVNALLLGDSALYLCASSYDRAFNQPQHFGDGTRLSIL.

The rearrangement links TRBV5-1 to TRBJ2-1; TCRdb outputs TRBD2, but without DNA this stays unchecked. Per the germline V gene, CDR1 is SGHRS and CDR2 is YFSETQ. The CDR3 has 16 residues. The CDR3 spells CASSLVQRGGVNEQFF. The variable domain in full, with the rest retrieved from reference TRBV5-1 and TRBJ2-1, is KAGVTQTPRYLIKTRGQQVTLSCSPISGHRSVSWYQQTPGQGLQFLFEYFSETQRNKGNFPGRFSGRQFSNSRSEMNVSTLELGDSALYLCASSLVQRGGVNEQFFGPGTRLTVL.

The rearrangement uses TRBV28 and TRBJ1-5. The CDR3 consists of 15 residues. Germline V CDR1 and CDR2: MDHEN, SYDVKM. The CDR3 loop reads CASSFRVRGGQPQHF.

The chain uses TRBV29-1 and TRBJ2-2; TCRdb proposes TRBD1, but this gene call is untestable without DNA. The CDR3 totals 14 residues. CDR1 and CDR2 from the germline V gene are SQVTM and ANQGSEA. CDR3 residues: CSVWTGESTGELFF.

The CDR3 sequence: CASSPERTPGYEQYF. This chain uses TRBV12-3 or TRBV12-4 with TRBJ2-7; as DNA is missing, the TRBD1 call by TCRdb cannot be tested. CDR3 length: 15 amino acids.

This rearrangement joins TRBV6-1 to TRBJ2-7; TCRdb lists TRBD1, though no DNA is available to test this call. There are 14 residues in the CDR3. Germline CDR1 MNHNS, CDR2 SASEGT. CDR3 protein: CASRLTGGFYEQYF.

The chain carries TRBV4-3 and TRBJ2-7; TCRdb designates TRBD1, a call that cannot be tested without DNA. The CDR3 has 15 amino acids. CDR1 and CDR2 (germline): LGHNA, YSLEER. The chain's CDR3 is CASSQAGTGEYEQYF.

This rearrangement joins TRBV7-2 to TRBJ2-7. The CDR3 totals 14 residues. Per the germline V gene, CDR1 is SGHTA and CDR2 is FQGNSA. The CDR3 sequence: CASSLGPKSYEQYF.